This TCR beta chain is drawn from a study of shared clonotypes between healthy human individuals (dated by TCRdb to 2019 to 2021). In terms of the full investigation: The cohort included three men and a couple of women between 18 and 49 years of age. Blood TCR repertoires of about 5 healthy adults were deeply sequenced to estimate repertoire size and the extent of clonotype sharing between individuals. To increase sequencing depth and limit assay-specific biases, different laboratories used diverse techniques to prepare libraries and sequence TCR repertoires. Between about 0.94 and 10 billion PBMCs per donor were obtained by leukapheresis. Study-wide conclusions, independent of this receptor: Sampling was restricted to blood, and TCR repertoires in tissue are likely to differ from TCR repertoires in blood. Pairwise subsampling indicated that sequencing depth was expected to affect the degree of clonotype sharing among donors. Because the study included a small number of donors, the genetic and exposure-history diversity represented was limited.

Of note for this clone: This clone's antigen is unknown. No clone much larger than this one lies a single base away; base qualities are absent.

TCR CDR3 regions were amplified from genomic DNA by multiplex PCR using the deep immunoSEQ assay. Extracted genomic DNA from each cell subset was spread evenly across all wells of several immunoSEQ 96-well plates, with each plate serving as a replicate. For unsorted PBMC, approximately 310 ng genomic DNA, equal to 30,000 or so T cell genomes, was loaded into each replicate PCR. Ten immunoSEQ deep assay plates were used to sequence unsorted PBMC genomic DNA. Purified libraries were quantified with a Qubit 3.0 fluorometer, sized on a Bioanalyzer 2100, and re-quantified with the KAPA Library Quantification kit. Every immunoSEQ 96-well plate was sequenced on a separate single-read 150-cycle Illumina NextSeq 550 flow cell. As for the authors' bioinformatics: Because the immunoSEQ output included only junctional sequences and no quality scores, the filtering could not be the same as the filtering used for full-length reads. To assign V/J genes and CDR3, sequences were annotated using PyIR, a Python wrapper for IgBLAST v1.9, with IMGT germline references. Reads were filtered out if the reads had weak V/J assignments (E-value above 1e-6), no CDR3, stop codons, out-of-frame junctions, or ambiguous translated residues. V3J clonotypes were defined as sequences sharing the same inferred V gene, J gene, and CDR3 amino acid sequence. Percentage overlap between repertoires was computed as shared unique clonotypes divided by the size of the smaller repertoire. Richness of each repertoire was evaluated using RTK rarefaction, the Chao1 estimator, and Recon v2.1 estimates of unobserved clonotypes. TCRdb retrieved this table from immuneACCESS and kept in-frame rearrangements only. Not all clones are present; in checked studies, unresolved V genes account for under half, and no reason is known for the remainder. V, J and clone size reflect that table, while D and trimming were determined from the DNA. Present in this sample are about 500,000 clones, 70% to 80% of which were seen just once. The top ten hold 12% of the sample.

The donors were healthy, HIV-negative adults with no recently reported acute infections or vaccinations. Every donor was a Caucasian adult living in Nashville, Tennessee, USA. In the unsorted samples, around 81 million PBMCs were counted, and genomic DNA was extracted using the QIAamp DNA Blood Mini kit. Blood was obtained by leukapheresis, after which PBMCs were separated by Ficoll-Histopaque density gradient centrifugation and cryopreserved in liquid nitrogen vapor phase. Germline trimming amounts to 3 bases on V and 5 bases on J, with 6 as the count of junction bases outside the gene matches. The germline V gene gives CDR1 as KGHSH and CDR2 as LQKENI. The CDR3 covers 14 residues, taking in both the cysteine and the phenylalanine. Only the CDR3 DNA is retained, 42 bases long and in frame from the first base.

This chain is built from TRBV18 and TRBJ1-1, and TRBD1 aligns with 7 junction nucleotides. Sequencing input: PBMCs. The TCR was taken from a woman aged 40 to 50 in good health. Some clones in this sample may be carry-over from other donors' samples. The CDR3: CASSPNGQATEAFF. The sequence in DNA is TGTGCCAGCTCACCGAACGGACAGGCTACTGAAGCTTTCTTT.